This TCR beta chain appears in the sequencing data of a study of blood T cell repertoires in COVID-19. Study in general: Samples representing acute and convalescent COVID-19 were sourced from the United States, Italy and Spain. T cells, B-cell-depleted T cells, or PBMCs provided the cDNA or gDNA that served as material.

V lost 9 bases to trimming and J lost 0 bases, with 15 bases between them. The CDR3 runs 14 residues. The germline CDR1 and CDR2 sequences are SNHLY and FYNNEI. This clone appeared a single time. In the authors' workflow: Amplification of reference gene primers provided the estimated nucleated cell counts. Data came from immunoSEQ multiplex PCR; TCRdb stores just in-frame clones and leaves some out. V and J calls and clone size are as listed in that table; D and trimming were resolved from the DNA. The sample consists of roughly 51,000 clones, around 87% of them appearing once. The TCR comes from a man aged 45 to 65 with active COVID-19. The chain combines TRBV2 with TRBJ2-7; possible D gene TRBD2, 5 bases. Material: peripheral blood. This CDR3 is CARGRAGNSYEQYF. The CDR3 DNA is TGTGCCAGAGGGCGGGCAGGTAACTCCTACGAGCAGTACTTC. The whole variable domain, remainder taken from reference TRBV2 and TRBJ2-7, is EPEVTQTPSHQVTQMGQEVILRCVPISNHLYFYWYRQILGQKVEFLVSFYNNEISEKSEIFDDQFSVERPDGSNFTLKIRSTKLEDSAMYFCARGRAGNSYEQYFGPGTRLTVT.